These 7 T cell receptor beta chains share one sample of origin, sequenced in a study of T cells in Graves' hyperthyroidism and ophthalmopathy. The TCR beta CDR3 regions underwent amplification using RNA transcripts as the source. The HTBI primer set drove a first-round RT-PCR of the TCR CDR3. TCRdb re-called the multiplex PCR reads through MiXCR, storing one row per CDR3 protein. The repertoire consists of approximately 370,000 distinct CDR3 sequences, with more than 12% occurring once and the leading ten covering approximately 29%. The sample consisted of blood. These receptors all stem from a woman aged 25 to 45 with Graves' hyperthyroidism.

In this sample, this clonotype turned up many times. This chain joins TRBV18 and TRBJ1-5; 8 bases are shared with TRBD1. The CDR3 extends over 15 amino acids. The V gene's germline CDR1 is KGHSH and CDR2 LQKENI. V lost 8 bases to trimming and J lost 4 bases; unmatched junction nucleotides: 10. In nucleotides, the CDR3 is TGTGCCAGCCACACCGATGGACAGGGTAATCAGCCCCAGCATTTT. Amino acids: CASHTDGQGNQPQHF.

This clonotype has ten or more counts. This chain uses TRBV24-1 with TRBJ2-1; 7 bases agree with TRBD1. Unmatched junction bases numbered 8, after V lost 3 bases and J lost 4 bases. The length of the CDR3 is 16 residues. CDR1 KGHDR and CDR2 SFDVKD come from the germline V gene. CDR3 nucleotides: TGTGCCACCAGTGATAATTGGAACAGGGGTTACAATGAGCAGTTCTTC. This translates into CATSDNWNRGYNEQFF.

This clonotype has more than one count but fewer than ten. The V call is TRBV28, the J call TRBJ2-7, with D possibly matching TRBD1 (6 bases). Looked up from germline, CDR1 is MDHEN and CDR2 is SYDVKM. The CDR3 runs to 14 residues. Trimming stripped 3 bases from V and 2 bases from J, with 11 bases between. CDR3 sequence (DNA): TGTGCCAGCAGTTTTGGGGACACCACCTACGAGCAGTACTTC. Translated: CASSFGDTTYEQYF.

The chain couples TRBV7-9 to TRBJ2-7; 9 nucleotides match TRBD1. The CDR3 sequence is 17 residues long. Germline trimming cut 4 bases from V and 3 bases from J; bases unmatched to any gene: 13. Germline CDR1 SEHNR, CDR2 FQNEAQ (reference sequence). CDR3 in amino acids: CASSSPGRDRENYEQYF. Written as DNA, the CDR3 is TGTGCCAGCAGCTCCCCCGGCCGGGACAGGGAAAACTACGAGCAGTACTTC.

Comment on this clonotype: A much bigger clone sits one base away, suggesting this may be a read error. The rearrangement links TRBV10-3 to TRBJ2-1; TRBD2 might be the D (5 bases). The J call may not be correct, given that the DNA end is closer to TRBJ2-7. Germline CDR1 is ENHRY and CDR2 is SYGVKD. The CDR3 consists of 15 residues. CDR3 loop: CAISVGERADNEQYF. As DNA, the CDR3 is TGTGCCATCAGTGTCGGGGAGAGGGCCGACAATGAGCAGTACTTC.

This clonotype was counted at least ten times. The chain couples TRBV3-1 to TRBJ1-1; TRBD1 might be the D (6 bases). The CDR3 contains 14 residues. Trimming left V 5 bases short and J 4 bases short, with 14 bases between. Looked up from germline, CDR1 is LGHDT and CDR2 is YNNKEL (reference sequence). CDR3 sequence: CASSDPGAGTEAFF. For the CDR3, the DNA is TGTGCCAGCAGCGACCCGGGGGCTGGCACTGAAGCTTTCTTT.

This clonotype has just a few counts. V is TRBV20-1 and J is TRBJ2-3; D is possibly TRBD2 (6 bases). The ends were cut back, 2 bases at V and 2 bases at J, with 14 bases in the middle. The CDR3 is 15 residues long. Germline V lookup: CDR1 DFQATT, CDR2 SNEGSKA (reference sequence). The CDR3 sequence: CSARNDLANTDTQYF. The CDR3 DNA is TGCAGTGCTAGAAACGACCTAGCGAACACAGATACGCAGTATTTT.